The clone carrying this T cell receptor beta chain was observed at least ten times. Antigen unknown. This sample is drawn from a study of neurological immune-mediated disorders. Study-level background: In a group of roughly 35 multiple sclerosis patients, some 31 had the relapsing-remitting type and 3 had the secondary progressive type.

TCRdb re-derived calls from the 5' RACE reads in MiXCR, one entry per CDR3 protein. The sample yields 71,000 or so distinct CDR3 sequences, about 5.2% seen once. The CDR3 is made up of 12 amino acids. Looked up from germline, CDR1 is ENHRY and CDR2 is SYGVKD. V was trimmed by 10 bases and J by 12 bases, leaving 19 bases between them. Study results and limitations: Neither clinical nor MRI features were found to be associated with the multiple sclerosis repertoire cluster.

This receptor was obtained from a woman between 25 and 40 years old with multiple sclerosis. Specimen: PBMCs. The chain is built from TRBV10-3 and TRBJ2-1; tentatively, D is TRBD2 (5 bases). Written as DNA, the CDR3 is TGTGCCACCCGGGGTCCATCTACCCCGCAGTTCTTC. It yields the protein CATRGPSTPQFF.